This T cell receptor beta chain was identified during a study of blood T cells in healthy people across ages. For the second PCR, which ran for about 6 to 11 cycles, a sample-barcoded 5' primer and a J-beta primer mix were used. One entry per CDR3 protein, called by TCRdb with MiXCR from the 5' RACE reads. The table lists 1.5 million to 2 million distinct CDR3 sequences, approximately 50% of them singletons. The CDR3 loop spans 13 amino acids. The V and J ends lost 6 bases and 12 bases respectively, with 17 bases between them. The source of this sequence is a woman in her 40s in good health. Sequencing input: blood. The chain links TRBV12-3 or TRBV12-4 to TRBJ1-4; D is uncertain. The CDR3 nucleotides are TGTGCCAGCAGCCCTCCGGGAGGAGAGGAACTGTTTTTT. Its translation is CASSPPGGEELFF.